This TCR beta chain was identified in a study of shared clonotypes between healthy human individuals. Donors, healthy HIV-negative adults, lacked recent acute infections or vaccinations. CD45RO+ cells plus CCR7-negative CD45RA+ TemRA cells formed CD8 memory. V trimming: 4 bases; J trimming: 0 bases; junction bases outside the gene matches: 14. The CDR3 runs to 19 residues. Germline V gene data show CDR1 as SGHRS and CDR2 as YFSETQ. In the original workflow: Junction-only immunoSEQ data arrived without quality scores, meaning filtering differed. The method was immunoSEQ multiplex PCR; TCRdb's version includes in-frame clones alone and lacks a portion of them. From that table come the V and J calls and clone size; the DNA was used to work out D and trimming. The sample holds roughly 300,000 clones; roughly 91% are singletons and the top ten take 15% to 20%.

What was sequenced was memory CD8+ T cells sorted from blood. Subset indicated: CD45RO+ cells pooled with CCR7-negative TemRA cells. The chain recombines TRBV5-1 with TRBJ2-3, with 10 bases fitting TRBD1. The sequence derives from a man aged 18 to 30 in good health. DNA for the CDR3: TGCGCCAGCAGCCCCACCGGGACAGGGGCCCTAGTTAGCACAGATACGCAGTATTTT. This codes for CASSPTGTGALVSTDTQYF.